Described below is a single T cell receptor beta chain sequence and its context. The antigen is undetermined. The sample belongs to a study of blood T cells in healthy people across ages. Points from the study as a whole: In long-lived donors, naive CD4+ cell counts and diversity exceeded those of aged donors.

A second PCR of roughly 6 to 12 cycles used a sample-barcoded 5' primer and a J-beta primer mix. TCRdb ran MiXCR on the 5' RACE reads and lists one entry per CDR3 protein. This sample yields 800,000 or so distinct CDR3 sequences, of which roughly 46% are seen a single time; 15% to 20% belongs to the top ten. CDR1 and CDR2 (germline): DFQATT, SNEGSKA (reference sequence). The CDR3 is 14 residues long. Unmatched junction bases numbered 10, after V lost 2 bases and J lost 8 bases. The J gene is TRBJ1-2, the V gene TRBV20-1; 8 nucleotides align to TRBD1. The clonotype comes from a man older than 75 in good health. Sample: blood. For the CDR3, the DNA is TGCAGTGCTAGATCGTCAGGGGGCGCGTGGGGCTACACCTTC. The encoded protein is CSARSSGGAWGYTF.